Following are 20 T cell receptor beta chains from one sample sequenced in a study of shared clonotypes between healthy human individuals. TCRdb's table, derived via immunoSEQ multiplex PCR, lists solely in-frame clones and lacks some. Here the sample spans 2.5 million or so clones, roughly nine tenths being singletons. The sequenced sample was naive CD4+ T cells sorted from blood. Subset specified: CD45RA+ positively selected. Every receptor here comes from a man aged 18 to 29 in good health.

CDR3 protein: CAWSVSPPGSTIYF. CDR3 DNA: TGTGCCTGGAGTGTATCGCCTCCAGGGTCCACCATATATTTT. V is TRBV30 and J is TRBJ1-3; a possible D gene is TRBD1 (5 bases). The germline gives CDR1 GTSNPN, CDR2 SVGIG (reference sequence). There are 14 residues in the CDR3. Trimming pared 0 bases from V and 9 bases from J, leaving 15 bases between. Full variable domain (missing parts from reference TRBV30 and TRBJ1-3): SQTIHQWPATLVQPVGSPLSLECTVEGTSNPNLYWYRQAAGRGLQLLFYSVGIGQISSEVPQNLSASRPQDRQFILSSKKLLLSDSGFYLCAWSVSPPGSTIYFGEGSWLTVV.

V is TRBV9 and J is TRBJ1-6; a weak D match, TRBD1 (6 bases). Germline-derived CDR1 and CDR2 are SGDLS and YYNGEE. Trimming shortened V by 0 bases and J by 10 bases, and 23 bases separated the two germline ends. The CDR3 extends over 18 amino acids. CDR3 coding DNA: TGTGCCAGCAGCGTAGACCCCTCCGGGGGGGCCGGAGGATCACCCCTCCACTTT. Its protein product is CASSVDPSGGAGGSPLHF.

The V and J genes are TRBV5-1 and TRBJ2-7; 10 positions agree with TRBD1. The CDR3 extends over 14 amino acids. Losses at the gene ends were 4 bases for V and 2 bases for J; bases not matched to a gene: 3. Germline V gives CDR1 SGHRS, CDR2 YFSETQ. In nucleotides, the CDR3 is TGCGCCAGCAGCGGTGGGACAGGGGCCTACGAGCAGTACTTC. It is translated as CASSGGTGAYEQYF.

The chain recombines TRBV6-6 with TRBJ2-7; 8 bases match TRBD1. The germline CDR1 and CDR2 sequences are MNHNY and SVGAGI (reference sequence). With V trimmed by 7 bases and J by 2 bases, 10 bases remained unmatched. The CDR3 totals 15 residues. CDR3 in amino acids: CASTRQGTGTYEQYF. The CDR3 DNA reads as TGTGCCAGCACCCGACAAGGGACAGGTACCTACGAGCAGTACTTC.

CDR3 in amino acids: CASSPFDGYEQYF. Here the CDR3 DNA reads TGTGCCAGCTCACCATTTGACGGCTACGAGCAGTACTTC. The rearrangement joins TRBV18 to TRBJ2-7; D uncertain. The CDR3 is 13 amino acids. V was shortened by 2 bases and J by 3 bases, with 8 bases between the two germline ends. CDR1 is KGHSH and CDR2 is LQKENI in the germline V gene.

V is TRBV30 and J is TRBJ1-6, with D unclear. V shed 2 bases and J shed 6 bases, with 17 bases lying between them. The CDR3 is made up of 16 amino acids. The V gene's germline CDR1 is GTSNPN and CDR2 SVGIG (reference sequence). The CDR3 reads CAWSRTVGWANSPLHF. The CDR3 nucleotides are TGTGCCTGGAGTCGGACGGTCGGGTGGGCTAATTCACCCCTCCACTTT.

This chain uses TRBV7-2 with TRBJ1-2, with D possibly being TRBD1 (5 bases). Trimming pared 1 base from V and 6 bases from J, leaving 9 bases between. Germline CDR1 is SGHTA and CDR2 is FQGNSA. This CDR3 has 13 amino acids. The CDR3 region has the DNA TGTGCCAGCAGCTTAGTCAGGGCGGATGGCTACACCTTC. Its translation is CASSLVRADGYTF.

The rearrangement links TRBV5-1 to TRBJ2-5; 8 bases are shared with TRBD1. V trimming: 4 bases; J trimming: 5 bases; junction bases outside the gene matches: 10. CDR3 size: 15 residues. Germline CDR1 is SGHRS and CDR2 is YFSETQ. The DNA of the CDR3 is TGCGCCAGCAGCCCCACGGACAGGGTACGGGAGACCCAGTACTTC. Translated, it gives CASSPTDRVRETQYF.

This clone has a single count. V is TRBV7-2 and J is TRBJ1-1; the D is unclear. The V gene lost 2 bases and the J gene lost 0 bases, with 13 bases spanning the gap. Germline lookup yields CDR1 SGHTA and CDR2 FQGNSA. This CDR3 has 16 residues. The CDR3 region is CASSLNWPPMNTEAFF. The CDR3 region has the DNA TGTGCCAGCAGCTTAAATTGGCCGCCGATGAACACTGAAGCTTTCTTT.

J is TRBJ2-7 and V is TRBV7-9; 7 nucleotides align to TRBD2. CDR3 length: 16 amino acids. Germline loops: CDR1 SEHNR, CDR2 FQNEAQ (reference sequence). Germline trimming cut 5 bases from V and 0 bases from J; bases unmatched to any gene: 10. The CDR3 sequence: CASSPRWASGSYEQYF. CDR3 DNA sequence: TGTGCCAGCAGCCCGAGATGGGCTAGCGGCTCCTACGAGCAGTACTTC.

V and J are TRBV27 and TRBJ2-1, with a tentative D call TRBD1 (5 bases). Germline assignment: CDR1 MNHEY and CDR2 SMNVEV (reference sequence). This CDR3 comprises 13 residues. With 3 bases removed from V and 10 bases from J, the gap between germline ends came to 13 bases. The CDR3 reads CASSFQGWNEQFF. The CDR3 DNA reads as TGTGCCAGCAGTTTTCAGGGATGGAACGAGCAGTTCTTC.

On this clone itself: It may be a read error: a sequence one base away is much more abundant. The sample holds other DNA sequences that translate to the same CDR3. The chain links TRBV7-9 to TRBJ1-1; unclear D gene. The CDR3 runs to 13 residues. The ends were cut back, 1 base at V and 2 bases at J, with 5 bases in the middle. The germline V gene has CDR1 SEHNR and CDR2 FQNEAQ (reference sequence). Here the CDR3 reads CASSLEGNTEAFF. For the CDR3, the DNA is TGTGCCAGCAGCTTAGAAGGCAACACTGAAGCTTTCTTT.

V gene TRBV7-9 combines with J gene TRBJ2-2, with D perhaps TRBD2 (7 bases). CDR3 size: 18 residues. Trimming pared 0 bases from V and 0 bases from J, leaving 14 bases between. Per the germline V gene, CDR1 is SEHNR and CDR2 is FQNEAQ (reference sequence). The CDR3 here is CASSLAPSGGANTGELFF. The CDR3 bases are TGTGCCAGCAGCTTAGCGCCATCGGGGGGCGCGAACACCGGGGAGCTGTTTTTT.

A word on this clone: Other DNA sequences in the same sample also yield this CDR3. The rearrangement joins TRBV30 to TRBJ2-2; D possibly corresponds to TRBD1 (6 bases). The CDR3 runs 13 residues. Germline CDR1 GTSNPN, CDR2 SVGIG (reference sequence). V dropped 0 bases and J dropped 4 bases, with 6 bases sitting between them. The CDR3 DNA follows: TGTGCCTGGAGTGTACAGGGCACCGGGGAGCTGTTTTTT. It codes for CAWSVQGTGELFF. Full variable domain (missing parts from reference TRBV30 and TRBJ2-2): SQTIHQWPATLVQPVGSPLSLECTVEGTSNPNLYWYRQAAGRGLQLLFYSVGIGQISSEVPQNLSASRPQDRQFILSSKKLLLSDSGFYLCAWSVQGTGELFFGEGSRLTVL.

This chain uses TRBV10-3 with TRBJ2-3; TRBD1 matches at 7 bases. The CDR3 contains 14 residues. After removal of 7 bases from V and 6 bases from J, the junction contained 10 bases not matched to a gene. The V gene's germline CDR1 is ENHRY and CDR2 SYGVKD. The CDR3 loop reads CAITADRVRDTQYF. DNA for the CDR3: TGTGCCATCACCGCCGACAGGGTCCGCGATACGCAGTATTTT.

As concerns this clone: Other DNA sequences from this sample encode an identical CDR3 as well. The V and J genes are TRBV27 and TRBJ2-5; 8 bases are shared with TRBD2. J gave up 1 base and V 2 bases, and 3 bases lay outside the gene matches. Per the germline V gene, CDR1 is MNHEY and CDR2 is SMNVEV (reference sequence). The CDR3 covers 15 residues. CDR3 region: CASSLRGGFQETQYF. CDR3 DNA: TGTGCCAGCAGTTTACGGGGGGGATTCCAAGAGACCCAGTACTTC.

The chain is built from TRBV5-8 and TRBJ2-2, with D possibly matching TRBD1 (6 bases). With 2 bases removed from V and 2 bases from J, the gap between germline ends came to 10 bases. Germline CDR1 SGHTS, CDR2 YDEGEE. The CDR3 totals 15 residues. CDR3 sequence reads: CASSFADRNTGELFF. The CDR3 region has the DNA TGTGCCAGCAGCTTTGCGGACAGAAACACCGGGGAGCTGTTTTTT.

The CDR3 loop reads CASIRDPFTGELFF. The DNA of the CDR3 is TGTGCCAGCATTAGGGACCCCTTCACCGGGGAGCTGTTTTTT. The rearrangement links TRBV6-1 to TRBJ2-2; D tentatively fits TRBD1 or TRBD2 (5 bases each). V lost 7 bases and J lost 4, with 13 bases in between. CDR1 MNHNS and CDR2 SASEGT come from the germline V gene. This CDR3 is built from 14 residues.

A remark on this clone: Other DNA sequences of this sample code for an identical CDR3. This chain joins TRBV6-6 and TRBJ1-2, with no clear D. V lost 2 bases and J 3 bases, leaving 7 bases between the germline ends. The length of the CDR3 is 13 residues. From germline, CDR1 is MNHNY and CDR2 SVGAGI (reference sequence). This CDR3 is CASSYEGDYGYTF. CDR3 in DNA: TGTGCCAGCAGTTACGAGGGAGACTATGGCTACACCTTC.

A word on this clone: Within the sample, other DNA sequences also encode this same CDR3. The gene calls are TRBV5-1 and TRBJ1-3, with D possibly TRBD1 on 6 matching bases. CDR1 and CDR2 from the germline V gene are SGHRS and YFSETQ. V lost 4 bases and J 0 bases, leaving 8 bases between the germline ends. The CDR3 loop spans 14 amino acids. CDR3 amino acids: CASSGGGSGNTIYF. The CDR3 bases are TGCGCCAGCAGCGGAGGGGGCTCTGGAAACACCATATATTTT.